Shown below are 13 T cell receptor beta chains from a single sample sequenced in a study of T cell responses to AZD1222 COVID-19 vaccine. Measured with immunoSEQ multiplex PCR; TCRdb has only the in-frame clones, and not every one. The data hold more than 100,000 clones, with 90% observed a single time. Source: peripheral blood, taken on day 0 of AZD1222 vaccination. These receptors were taken from an adult in good health.

This rearrangement joins TRBV9 to TRBJ2-3; TRBD1 or TRBD2 may be the D gene (5 bases each). CDR1 and CDR2 (germline): SGDLS, YYNGEE. The ends were cut back, 6 bases at V and 2 bases at J, with 13 bases in the middle. This CDR3 has 14 residues. The CDR3 nucleotides read TGTGCCAGCACTGTGGGGACCTACACAGATACGCAGTATTTT. It translates to CASTVGTYTDTQYF. Complete variable domain (other parts from reference TRBV9 and TRBJ2-3): DSGVTQTPKHLITATGQRVTLRCSPRSGDLSVYWYQQSLDQGLQFLIQYYNGEERAKGNILERFSAQQFPDLHSELNLSSLELGDSALYFCASTVGTYTDTQYFGPGTRLTVL.

The rearrangement joins TRBV7-8 to TRBJ1-2; D is undetermined. The CDR3 contains 14 residues. The V and J ends lost 1 base and 5 bases respectively, with 11 bases between them. The germline CDR1 and CDR2 sequences are SGHVS and FQNEAQ. The CDR3 is CASSLDRQRYGYTF. The DNA of the CDR3 is TGTGCCAGCAGCTTAGACCGGCAGAGATATGGCTACACCTTC.

The chain couples TRBV12-3 or TRBV12-4 to TRBJ1-5; 7 bases are shared with TRBD1. The CDR3 contains 12 residues. V dropped 6 bases and J dropped 9; count of bases not matched to a gene: 5. The CDR3 region has the DNA TGTGCCAGCAGGGGAAGGACAGGGCCCCAGCATTTT. Its protein is CASRGRTGPQHF.

V usage is TRBV7-9 and J usage is TRBJ1-2, with D possibly TRBD1 on 6 matching bases. CDR3 length: 13 amino acids. Trimming took 1 base from V and 3 from J, leaving 6 bases between them. Germline V CDR1 and CDR2: SEHNR, FQNEAQ (reference sequence). In DNA form, the CDR3 reads TGTGCCAGCAGCTTAGAGGGGGACTATGGCTACACCTTC. Its translation is CASSLEGDYGYTF.

The J gene is TRBJ1-4, the V gene TRBV27; 9 bases are a match to TRBD1. Germline V lookup: CDR1 MNHEY, CDR2 SMNVEV (reference sequence). Trimming at V came to 3 bases and at J to 10 bases, leaving 6 bases not matched to a gene. The CDR3 totals 14 residues. CDR3 sequence: CASSLGTGFGKLFF. The CDR3 nucleotides read TGTGCCAGCAGTTTGGGGACAGGGTTCGGAAAACTGTTTTTT.

The chain links TRBV4-1 to TRBJ1-1; possibly TRBD1 for D (5 bases). Trimming shortened V by 3 bases and J by 5 bases, and 16 bases separated the two germline ends. This CDR3 comprises 15 residues. The germline V gene has CDR1 MGHRA and CDR2 YSYEKL. The CDR3 DNA reads TGCGCCAGCAGCCAGCCCAGGGAGGTTAGGACTGAAGCTTTCTTT. This translates into CASSQPREVRTEAFF.

This chain uses TRBV7-9 with TRBJ2-5, with TRBD2 matching 7 bases. The V gene's germline CDR1 is SEHNR and CDR2 FQNEAQ (reference sequence). J lost 4 bases, V lost 3 bases, and 8 bases had no gene match. The CDR3 extends over 15 amino acids. This CDR3 reads CASSLDGLVGETQYF. The CDR3 DNA reads as TGTGCCAGCAGCTTGGATGGACTAGTAGGAGAGACCCAGTACTTC.

The genes are TRBV2 and TRBJ1-5; maybe TRBD1 (6 bases). With 2 bases removed from V and 6 bases from J, the gap between germline ends came to 17 bases. The CDR3 sequence is 16 residues long. CDR1 is SNHLY, CDR2 FYNNEI, per germline. The CDR3 spells CASSESGDLLIQPQHF. The DNA of the CDR3 is TGTGCCAGCAGTGAATCAGGGGATCTCCTCATTCAGCCCCAGCATTTT.

This sequence joins TRBV27 and TRBJ2-1; TRBD1 agrees at 7 bases. The CDR3 covers 12 residues. Germline values: CDR1 MNHEY, CDR2 SMNVEV (reference sequence). V shed 3 bases, J shed 15 bases, and the junction held 8 bases outside the gene matches. The CDR3 DNA follows: TGTGCCAGCAGTTTTCGACAGGGTTCTTGGTTCTTC. Translating gives CASSFRQGSWFF.

The chain employs TRBV27 and TRBJ2-1; 7 bases match TRBD2. CDR1 is MNHEY, CDR2 SMNVEV, per germline (reference sequence). Germline trimming cut 2 bases from V and 5 bases from J; bases unmatched to any gene: 3. CDR3 length: 14 residues. The chain's CDR3 is CASSLLAAHNEQFF. The CDR3 DNA follows: TGTGCCAGCAGTTTACTAGCGGCGCACAATGAGCAGTTCTTC.

The chain recombines TRBV12-3 or TRBV12-4 with TRBJ1-3; D not resolved. There are 12 residues in the CDR3. The ends were cut back, 1 base at V and 8 bases at J, with 6 bases in the middle. DNA for the CDR3: TGTGCCAGCAGTTTAGTGGCGGACACCATATATTTT. Protein: CASSLVADTIYF.

A single count supports this clone. The chain is built from TRBV10-1 and TRBJ2-7, with TRBD1 matching over 9 bases. J lost 5 bases, V lost 6 bases, and 14 bases had no gene match. The length of the CDR3 is 16 residues. Germline V gene sequence: CDR1 WNHNN, CDR2 SYGVQD (reference sequence). The DNA for the CDR3 is TGCGCCAGCAGCGCCCCGGGACAGGGCCCAACTCACGAGCAGTACTTC. Encoded protein: CASSAPGQGPTHEQYF.

The J gene is TRBJ2-1, the V gene TRBV5-4, with 10 nucleotides matching TRBD2. The junction had 5 bases not matched to a gene; V was cut back by 4 bases and J by 7 bases. From germline, CDR1 is SGHNT and CDR2 YYREEE (reference sequence). The CDR3 contains 14 residues. Written as DNA, the CDR3 is TGTGCCAGCAGCACTGGACTAGCGGTTAATGAGCAGTTCTTC. It codes for CASSTGLAVNEQFF.